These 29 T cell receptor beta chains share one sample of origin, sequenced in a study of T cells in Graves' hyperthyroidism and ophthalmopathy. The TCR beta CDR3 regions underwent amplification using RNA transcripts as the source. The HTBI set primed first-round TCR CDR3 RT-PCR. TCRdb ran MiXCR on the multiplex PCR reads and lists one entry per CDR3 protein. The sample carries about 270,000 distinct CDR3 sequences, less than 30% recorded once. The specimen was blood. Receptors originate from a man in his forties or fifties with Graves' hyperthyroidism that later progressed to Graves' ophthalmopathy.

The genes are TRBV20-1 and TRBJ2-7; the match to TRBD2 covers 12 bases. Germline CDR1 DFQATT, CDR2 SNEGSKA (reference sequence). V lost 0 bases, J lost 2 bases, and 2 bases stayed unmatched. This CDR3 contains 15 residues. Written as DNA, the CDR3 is TGCAGTGCTAGAGATCCTAGCGGGAGGGCCTACGAGCAGTACTTC. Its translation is CSARDPSGRAYEQYF.

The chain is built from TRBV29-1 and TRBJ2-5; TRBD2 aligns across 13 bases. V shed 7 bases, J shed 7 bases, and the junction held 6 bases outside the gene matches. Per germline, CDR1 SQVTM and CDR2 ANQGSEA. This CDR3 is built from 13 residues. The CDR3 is CSAGLAGAGTQYF. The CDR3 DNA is TGCAGCGCCGGACTAGCGGGGGCCGGGACCCAGTACTTC.

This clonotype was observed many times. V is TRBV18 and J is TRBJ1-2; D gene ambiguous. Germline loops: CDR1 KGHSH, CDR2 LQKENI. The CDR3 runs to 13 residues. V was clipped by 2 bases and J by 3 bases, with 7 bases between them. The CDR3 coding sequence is TGTGCCAGCTCACCAGAGGGCCACTATGGCTACACCTTC. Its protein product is CASSPEGHYGYTF.

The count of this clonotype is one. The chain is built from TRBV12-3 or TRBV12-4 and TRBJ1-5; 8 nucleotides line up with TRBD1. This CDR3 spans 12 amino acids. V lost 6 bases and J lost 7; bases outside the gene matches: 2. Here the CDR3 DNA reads TGTGCCAGCAGGGCAGGGGGCCAGCCCCAGCATTTT. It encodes CASRAGGQPQHF.

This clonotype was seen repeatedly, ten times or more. CDR3 loop: CASSTGAGGSGYTF. As DNA, the CDR3 is TGTGCCAGCAGTACAGGCGCTGGCGGGAGTGGCTACACCTTC. The chain is built from TRBV6-5 and TRBJ1-2; D is perhaps TRBD1 (5 bases). V was trimmed by 5 bases and J by 7 bases, leaving 17 bases between them. Germline loops: CDR1 MNHEY, CDR2 SVGAGI. The CDR3 has 14 residues.

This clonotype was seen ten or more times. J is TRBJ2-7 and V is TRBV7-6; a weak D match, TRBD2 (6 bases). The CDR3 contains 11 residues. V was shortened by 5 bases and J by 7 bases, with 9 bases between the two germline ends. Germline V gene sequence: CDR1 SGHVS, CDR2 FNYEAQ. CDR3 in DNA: TGTGCCAGCAGCCCAGGGAGGGAGCAGTACTTC. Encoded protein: CASSPGREQYF.

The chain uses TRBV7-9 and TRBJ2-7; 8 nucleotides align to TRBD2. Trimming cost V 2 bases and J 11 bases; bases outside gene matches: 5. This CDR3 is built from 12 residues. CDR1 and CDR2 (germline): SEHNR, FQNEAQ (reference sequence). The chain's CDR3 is CASSLPGLAEYF. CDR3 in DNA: TGTGCCAGCAGCTTACCAGGACTAGCAGAGTACTTC.

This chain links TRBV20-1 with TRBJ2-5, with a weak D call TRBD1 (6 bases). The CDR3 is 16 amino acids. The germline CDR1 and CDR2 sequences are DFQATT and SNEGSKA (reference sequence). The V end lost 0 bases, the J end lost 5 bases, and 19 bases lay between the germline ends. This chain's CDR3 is CSARDPARGYGETQYF. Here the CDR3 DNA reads TGCAGTGCTAGAGACCCGGCCAGGGGTTATGGGGAGACCCAGTACTTC.

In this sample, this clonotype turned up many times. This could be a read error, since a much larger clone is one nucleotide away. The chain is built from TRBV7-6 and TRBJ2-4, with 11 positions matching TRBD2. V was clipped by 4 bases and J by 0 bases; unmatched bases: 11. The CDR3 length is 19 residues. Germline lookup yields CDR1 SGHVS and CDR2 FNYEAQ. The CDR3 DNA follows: TGTGCCAGCAGCTCCAGGACTAGCGGGTCCGACTCAGCCAAAAACATTCAGTACTTC. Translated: CASSSRTSGSDSAKNIQYF.

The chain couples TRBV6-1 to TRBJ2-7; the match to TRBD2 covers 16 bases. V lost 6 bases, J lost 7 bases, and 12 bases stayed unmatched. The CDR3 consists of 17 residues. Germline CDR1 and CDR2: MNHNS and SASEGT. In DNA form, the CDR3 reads TGTGCCAGCAGCAACACCCTCACGGGACTAGCGGGAGGGGAGCAGTACTTC. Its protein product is CASSNTLTGLAGGEQYF.

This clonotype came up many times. CDR3 sequence (DNA): TGCGCCAGCAGCCAAGGTCAACAGACTAACCACTATGGCTACACCTTC. Translation gives CASSQGQQTNHYGYTF. V gene TRBV4-1 combines with J gene TRBJ1-2, with D hard to call. CDR1 is MGHRA and CDR2 is YSYEKL in the germline V gene. The CDR3 extends over 16 amino acids. The ends were cut back, 1 base at V and 3 bases at J, with 15 bases in the middle.

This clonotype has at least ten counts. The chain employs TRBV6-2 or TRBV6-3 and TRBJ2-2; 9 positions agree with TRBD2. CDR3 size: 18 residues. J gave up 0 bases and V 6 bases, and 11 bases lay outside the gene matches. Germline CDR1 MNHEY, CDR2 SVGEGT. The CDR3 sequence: CASRRSLIAGANTGELFF. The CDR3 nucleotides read TGTGCCAGCAGACGTTCCTTGATAGCGGGGGCGAACACCGGGGAGCTGTTTTTT.

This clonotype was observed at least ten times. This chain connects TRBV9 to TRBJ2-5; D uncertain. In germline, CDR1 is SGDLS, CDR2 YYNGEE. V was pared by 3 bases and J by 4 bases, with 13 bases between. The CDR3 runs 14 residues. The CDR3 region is CASSGTRGSETQYF. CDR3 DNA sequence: TGTGCCAGCAGCGGAACTCGTGGTTCAGAGACCCAGTACTTC.

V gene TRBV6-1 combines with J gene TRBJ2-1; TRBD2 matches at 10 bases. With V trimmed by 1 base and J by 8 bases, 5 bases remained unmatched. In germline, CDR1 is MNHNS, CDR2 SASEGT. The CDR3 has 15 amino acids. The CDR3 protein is CASSEESGGAHEQFF. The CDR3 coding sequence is TGTGCCAGCAGTGAAGAAAGCGGGGGGGCCCATGAGCAGTTCTTC.

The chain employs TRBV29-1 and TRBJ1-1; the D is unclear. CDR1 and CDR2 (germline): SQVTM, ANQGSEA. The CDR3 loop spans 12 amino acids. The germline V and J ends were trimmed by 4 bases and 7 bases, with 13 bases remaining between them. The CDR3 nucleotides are TGCAGCGTTGGGGTGAGGGTAGGTGAAGCTTTCTTT. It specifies CSVGVRVGEAFF.

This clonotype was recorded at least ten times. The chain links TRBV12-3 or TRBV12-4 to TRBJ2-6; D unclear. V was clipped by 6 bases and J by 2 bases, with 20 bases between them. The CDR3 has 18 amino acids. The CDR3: CASRSRSRGVAGANVLTF. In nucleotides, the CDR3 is TGTGCCAGCAGGTCTAGGTCCCGAGGTGTCGCTGGGGCCAACGTCCTGACTTTC.

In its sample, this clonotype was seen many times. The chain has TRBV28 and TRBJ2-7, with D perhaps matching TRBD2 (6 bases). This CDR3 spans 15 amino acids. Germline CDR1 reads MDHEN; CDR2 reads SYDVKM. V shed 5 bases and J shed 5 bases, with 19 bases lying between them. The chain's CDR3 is CASSPAGNHFDEQYF. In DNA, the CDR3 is TGTGCCAGCAGTCCTGCGGGGAATCATTTCGACGAGCAGTACTTC.

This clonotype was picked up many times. The CDR3 nucleotides read TGTGCCAGCAGTCCGGACAGGGGGCTGGGGGAGACCCAGTACTTC. This sequence encodes CASSPDRGLGETQYF. The rearrangement uses TRBV11-2 and TRBJ2-5; TRBD1 aligns across 11 bases. Germline CDR1 and CDR2: SGHAT and FQNNGV. This CDR3 comprises 15 residues. Losses at the gene ends were 6 bases for V and 5 bases for J; bases not matched to a gene: 8. Full variable domain (rest looked up from reference TRBV11-2 and TRBJ2-5): EAGVAQSPRYKIIEKRQSVAFWCNPISGHATLYWYQQILGQGPKLLIQFQNNGVVDDSQLPKDRFSAERLKGVDSTLKIQPAKLEDSAVYLCASSPDRGLGETQYFGPGTRLLVL.

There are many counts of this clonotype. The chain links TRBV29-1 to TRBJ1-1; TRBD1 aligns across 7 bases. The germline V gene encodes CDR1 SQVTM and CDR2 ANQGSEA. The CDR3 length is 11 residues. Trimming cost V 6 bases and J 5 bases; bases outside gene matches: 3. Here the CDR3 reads CSVGTETEAFF. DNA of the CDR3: TGCAGCGTGGGGACAGAAACTGAAGCTTTCTTT.

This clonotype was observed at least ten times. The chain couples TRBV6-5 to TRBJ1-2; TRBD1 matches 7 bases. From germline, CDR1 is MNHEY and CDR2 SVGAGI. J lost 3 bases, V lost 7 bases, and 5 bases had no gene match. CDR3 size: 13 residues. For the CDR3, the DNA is TGTGCCAGCACCTCAGGGGGAGACTATGGCTACACCTTC. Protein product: CASTSGGDYGYTF.

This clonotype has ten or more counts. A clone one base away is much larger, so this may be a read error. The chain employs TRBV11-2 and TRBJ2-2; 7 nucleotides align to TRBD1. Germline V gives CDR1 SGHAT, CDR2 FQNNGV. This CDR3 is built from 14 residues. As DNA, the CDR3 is TGTGCCAGCAGTTTACAGGGGAACACCGAGGAGCTGTTTTTT. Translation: CASSLQGNTEELFF.

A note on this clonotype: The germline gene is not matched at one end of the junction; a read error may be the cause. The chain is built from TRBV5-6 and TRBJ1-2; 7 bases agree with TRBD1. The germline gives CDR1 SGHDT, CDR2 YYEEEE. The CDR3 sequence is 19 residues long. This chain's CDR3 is CASSLETIRDSIIFHGYTF. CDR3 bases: TGTGCCAGCAGTTTGGAAACAATCCGGGACAGCATTATATTCCATGGCTACACCTTC.

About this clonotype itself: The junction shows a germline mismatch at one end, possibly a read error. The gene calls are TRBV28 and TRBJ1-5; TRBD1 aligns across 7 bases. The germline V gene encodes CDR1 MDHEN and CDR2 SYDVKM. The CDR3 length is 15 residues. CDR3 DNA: TGTGCCAGCAGGGACAGGCCCTTTCGTAATCTGCCCCAGCATTTT. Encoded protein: CASRDRPFRNLPQHF.

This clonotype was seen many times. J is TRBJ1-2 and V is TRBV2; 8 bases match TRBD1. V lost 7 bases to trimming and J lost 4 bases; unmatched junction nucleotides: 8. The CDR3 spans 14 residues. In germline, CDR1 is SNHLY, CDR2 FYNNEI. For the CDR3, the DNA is TGTGCCAGCATTCTAACCGGGACAGGCTATGGCTACACCTTC. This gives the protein CASILTGTGYGYTF. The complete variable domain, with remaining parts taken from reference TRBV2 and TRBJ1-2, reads EPEVTQTPSHQVTQMGQEVILRCVPISNHLYFYWYRQILGQKVEFLVSFYNNEISEKSEIFDDQFSVERPDGSNFTLKIRSTKLEDSAMYFCASILTGTGYGYTFGSGTRLTVV.

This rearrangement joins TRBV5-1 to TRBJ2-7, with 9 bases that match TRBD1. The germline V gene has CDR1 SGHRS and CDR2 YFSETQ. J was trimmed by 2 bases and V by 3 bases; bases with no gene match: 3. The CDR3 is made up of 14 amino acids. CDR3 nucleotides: TGCGCCAGCAGCTGGACAGGGGACACCTACGAGCAGTACTTC. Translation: CASSWTGDTYEQYF.

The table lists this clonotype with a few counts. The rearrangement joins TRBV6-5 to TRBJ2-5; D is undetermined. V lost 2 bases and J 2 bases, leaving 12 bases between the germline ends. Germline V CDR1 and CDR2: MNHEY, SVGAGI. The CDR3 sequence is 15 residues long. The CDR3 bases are TGTGCCAGCAGTTACAAGAGACCAAAGCAAGAGACCCAGTACTTC. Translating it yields CASSYKRPKQETQYF.

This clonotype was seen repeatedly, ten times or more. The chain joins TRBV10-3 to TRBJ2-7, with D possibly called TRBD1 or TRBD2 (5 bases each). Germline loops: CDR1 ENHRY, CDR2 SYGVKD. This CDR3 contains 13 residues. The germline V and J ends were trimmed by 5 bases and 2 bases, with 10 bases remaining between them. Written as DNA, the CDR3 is TGTGCCATCAGTCGGGACGGTACCTACGAGCAGTACTTC. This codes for CAISRDGTYEQYF.

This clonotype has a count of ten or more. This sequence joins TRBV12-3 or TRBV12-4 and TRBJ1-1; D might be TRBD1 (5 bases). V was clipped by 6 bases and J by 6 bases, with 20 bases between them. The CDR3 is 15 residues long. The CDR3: CASSRVRTGGAEAFF. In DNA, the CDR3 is TGTGCCAGCAGCCGAGTCCGGACTGGGGGGGCTGAAGCTTTCTTT.

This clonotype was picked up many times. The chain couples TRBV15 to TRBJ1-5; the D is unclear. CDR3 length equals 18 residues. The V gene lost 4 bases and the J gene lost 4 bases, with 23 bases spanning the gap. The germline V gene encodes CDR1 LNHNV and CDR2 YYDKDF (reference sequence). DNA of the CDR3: TGTGCCACCAGCACAACCCGACCCAGTCGAGAGAATAATCAGCCCCAGCATTTT. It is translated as CATSTTRPSRENNQPQHF.